The subject of this entry is one T cell receptor (beta chain). Its antigen remains unidentified. This CDR3 region has 12 residues. The germline V and J ends were trimmed by 7 bases and 4 bases, with 11 bases remaining between them. The germline V gene has CDR1 MRHNA and CDR2 SNTAGT. This record belongs to a study of glioma-infiltrating T cells after dendritic cell vaccination. Across the whole study: Three intradermal dendritic cell vaccine injections were given every two weeks. Study-wide results and caveats: No direct clonality-survival link was found; a diverse polyclonal response may matter.

TCRdb's copy holds only in-frame clones and misses some; the assay was immunoSEQ multiplex PCR. Found here are approximately 110,000 clones, nearly 90% of them singletons; the top ten hold approximately 2.7%. This sample's time point: after dendritic cell vaccination, including at tumor progression/relapse. Only patients with spare fresh-frozen tumor and over two years of follow-up were included. All glioblastoma patients lacked an isocitrate dehydrogenase mutation. The chain links TRBV6-4 to TRBJ2-7; possibly TRBD1 for D (5 bases). This TCR was sampled from a human donor with glioblastoma. This specimen consisted of blood, obtained after dendritic cell vaccination. In nucleotides, the CDR3 is TGTGCCAGCAACACGACAGATTACGAGCAGTACTTC. As protein: CASNTTDYEQYF.